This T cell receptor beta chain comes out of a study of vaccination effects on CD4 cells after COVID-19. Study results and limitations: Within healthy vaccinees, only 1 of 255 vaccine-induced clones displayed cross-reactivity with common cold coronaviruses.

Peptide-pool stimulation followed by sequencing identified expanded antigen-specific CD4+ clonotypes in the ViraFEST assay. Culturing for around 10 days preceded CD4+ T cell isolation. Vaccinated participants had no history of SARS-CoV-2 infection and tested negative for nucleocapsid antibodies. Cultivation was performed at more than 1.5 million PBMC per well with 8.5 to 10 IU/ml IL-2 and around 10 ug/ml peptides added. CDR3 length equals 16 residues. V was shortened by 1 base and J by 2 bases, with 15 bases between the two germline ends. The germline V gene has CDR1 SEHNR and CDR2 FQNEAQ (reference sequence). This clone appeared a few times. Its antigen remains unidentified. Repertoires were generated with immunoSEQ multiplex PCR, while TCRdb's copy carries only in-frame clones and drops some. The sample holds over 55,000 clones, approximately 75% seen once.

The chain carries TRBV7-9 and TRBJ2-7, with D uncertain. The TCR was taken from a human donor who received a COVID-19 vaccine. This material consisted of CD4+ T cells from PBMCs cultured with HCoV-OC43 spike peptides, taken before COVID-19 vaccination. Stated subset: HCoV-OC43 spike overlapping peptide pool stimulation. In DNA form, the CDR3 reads TGTGCCAGCAGCTTAGTCTGGTTGGTCCGCACCTACGAGCAGTACGTC. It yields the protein CASSLVWLVRTYEQYV.